The subject of this entry is one TCR beta chain. The data derive from a study of blood T cell repertoires in COVID-19. Whole-study context: Acute-phase and convalescent COVID-19 samples originated in the United States, Italy and Spain. T cells, B-cell-depleted T cells, or PBMCs provided the cDNA or gDNA that served as material.

The authors' processing: Reference gene primer amplification gave estimated nucleated cell counts. The protocol was immunoSEQ multiplex PCR, while the TCRdb copy is restricted to in-frame clones and leaves out a portion. Clone size and V and J calls were adopted from that table, with D and trimming inferred from the DNA. The repertoire holds roughly 92,000 clones, with around nine tenths as singletons. In germline, CDR1 is SQVTM, CDR2 ANQGSEA. This CDR3 is 14 amino acids long. V was trimmed by 1 base and J by 5 bases, leaving 12 bases between them. This chain uses TRBV29-1 with TRBJ2-1; D uncertain. The sequenced sample was peripheral blood. This sequence originates from a man in his fifties with acute or convalescent COVID-19. The CDR3 loop is CSVEGWAANNEQFF. The CDR3 DNA reads as TGCAGCGTTGAAGGGTGGGCAGCCAACAATGAGCAGTTCTTC.